Sequencing of this T cell receptor (beta chain) was carried out in a study of CD8+CD57+ T cells in acquired aplastic anemia (dated by TCRdb to about 2018). Turning to the overall study: On average, sorted CD4+ and CD8+ cells yielded roughly 3.4 ug of extracted DNA, with a range of 0.2 to 27.4 ug. CD8+CD57+ expansion was defined as a frequency above the mean frequency observed in healthy subjects. Summary of the overall study and its limitations: Roughly 30 CD8+ CDR3 sequences were shared between patients and controls but appeared highly expressed in patients and within their immunodominant clones. CD8+ Simpson's diversity did not differ significantly between patients and healthy controls (P=0.060).

Of note for this clonotype: No cognate antigen has been identified for it. Per-base qualities were not stored, and no clone one base away is much larger.

Expansion of CD8+CD57+ cells had been shown by flow cytometry in the patients chosen for sequencing. Every patient had a diagnosis of severe acquired aplastic anemia based on International Study of Aplastic Anemia and Agranulocytosis and Camitta criteria. No therapy had been received by the patients at the time of blood sampling. The study deep-sequenced TCR repertoires of sorted CD4+ and CD8+ blood T cells from severe aplastic anemia patients and healthy subjects. Patients were enrolled under clinicaltrials.gov protocols 00001620, 01623167, 00001397, 00071045, 00081523 and 00961064 in the USA. Ficoll-Paque density gradient centrifugation was used to isolate peripheral blood mononuclear cells. Before DNA was extracted, CD4+ and CD8+ T cells were sorted using either FACS or magnetic beads. TCR beta VDJ combination and CDR3 sequence profiling used genomic DNA as the template. TCR repertoire sequencing was run on an Illumina HiSeq 2000. As for how the authors treated the data: Repertoire assessment relied on Simpson's diversity index, CDR3 size and DJ length profiles, and TRBV/TRBJ rearrangement plots. The most abundant DNA sequence in the deep sequencing data was taken as the immunodominant clone. CDR3 amino acid sequences were checked for sharing across subjects and were also compared against the VDJdb database and published repertoires. TCRdb applied fastp at Q25 and MiXCR to the public reads, then kept only in-frame beta chains. Every distinct CDR3 protein forms one entry, paired with its most common genes and DNA. None of the V and J calls come from the authors' own analysis; TCRdb made them. This sample lists some 92,000 distinct CDR3 sequences; around two thirds were detected once. Clones ranked in the top ten supply about 60% of the sample.

The CDR3 contains 10 residues, cysteine and phenylalanine counted. Only the CDR3 part of the read is kept: 30 bases, read in frame from the first base. V is shortened by 11 bases, J by 7 bases, and the region joining them spans 9 bases. The germline V gene (reference sequence) supplies CDR1 LNHDA and CDR2 SQIVND. Recombination connected TRBV19 to TRBJ1-5; the D gene remains uncertain. This TCR derives from a human donor with aplastic anemia. Sequences were obtained from sorted CD4+, CD8+, or CD8+CD57+ T cells (not recorded which) from PBMCs. The nucleotides read TGTGCCCGAGGTGAGCAGCCCCAGCATTTT. Protein translation: CARGEQPQHF.